This TCR beta chain appears in the sequencing data of a study of blood T cell repertoires in COVID-19. Study details: The cDNA or gDNA used as material had been derived from T cells, B-cell-depleted T cells, or PBMCs.

Germline loops: CDR1 SGHTA, CDR2 FQGNSA. V was clipped by 8 bases and J by 5 bases; unmatched bases: 8. This CDR3 has 15 amino acids. The table came from immunoSEQ multiplex PCR; TCRdb's copy has only in-frame clones and leaves some out. The sample lists a few hundred thousand clones; around 89% were seen once. What was sequenced was peripheral blood. The TCR originated in a man aged 25-45 years with acute or convalescent COVID-19. The chain combines TRBV7-2 with TRBJ2-5; 13 bases fit TRBD2. DNA for the CDR3: TGTGCCAGCTCGACTAGCGGGAGGCTCGGGGAGACCCAGTACTTC. It encodes CASSTSGRLGETQYF.